This note documents a single T cell receptor beta chain sequence. This sample was taken from a study of T cells after yellow fever vaccination. TCRdb ran MiXCR on the 5' RACE reads and lists one entry per CDR3 protein. The table records nearly 350,000 distinct CDR3 sequences, approximately 8% of them present only once. Trimming shortened V by 4 bases and J by 1 base, and 9 bases separated the two germline ends. The CDR3 extends over 13 amino acids. The germline CDR1 and CDR2 sequences are SGHRS and YFSETQ. The receptor was derived from a man between 18 and 29 years old who received the YFV17D yellow fever vaccine. The sample was PBMCs, taken roughly 46 days after the first yellow fever vaccination. The gene calls are TRBV5-1 and TRBJ2-7; D is perhaps TRBD2 (6 bases). CDR3 in amino acids: CASSIGTSYEQYF. CDR3 in DNA: TGCGCCAGCAGCATCGGGACTTCCTACGAGCAGTACTTC.